The clone carrying this T cell receptor beta chain was picked up many times. The antigen remains unidentified. This sample stems from a study of tumor and adjacent non-tumor tissue in lung cancer. Whole-study context: The patients, 10 men and roughly 5 women, were about 31 to 76 with stage I to III disease. Broader study findings: Tumor TCR diversity, when higher, was linked to shorter survival. Normal lung showed higher cumulative top 100 clone frequency than tumor.

RNA was extracted from bulk tissue without any cell sorting. The V gene's germline CDR1 is SGHVS and CDR2 FNYEAQ. This CDR3 region has 13 residues. Trimming cost V 5 bases and J 1 base, with 8 bases left between them. The library came from three nested PCR rounds adapted from ARM-PCR protocols. TCRdb reprocessed the multiplex PCR reads with MiXCR, giving one entry per CDR3 protein. The table shows around 70,000 distinct CDR3 sequences, with 55% to 75% occurring only once. The rearrangement uses TRBV7-6 and TRBJ1-1; D perhaps matches TRBD1 (5 bases). Material for sequencing was lung tumor tissue. The TCR originated in a man aged 50 or older with non-small cell lung cancer. This CDR3 reads CASSPGQNTEAFF. CDR3 coding DNA: TGTGCCAGCAGCCCTGGACAGAACACTGAAGCTTTCTTT.